The entry below gives a single T cell receptor (beta chain) sequence along with its context. The data originate from a study of CD8 T cells in Susac syndrome. CDR3 length: 13 amino acids. V lost 6 bases and J 4 bases, leaving 11 bases between the germline ends. The germline V gene has CDR1 MNHEY and CDR2 SMNVEV (reference sequence). A quantity of about 0.45 to 1 ug RNA underwent reverse transcription using random hexamers. Amplification of the TCR beta CDR3 was carried out by immunoSEQ multiplex PCR, which spanned a total of 54 Vbeta and 13 Jbeta segments. TCRdb re-analysed the immunoSEQ multiplex PCR reads in MiXCR, keeping a single row per CDR3 protein. The sample consists of roughly 150,000 distinct CDR3 sequences, roughly 94% of them appearing once. In contrast to the negatively isolated CD8+ and CD4+ T cells, TEMRA cells were FACS-enriched.

Material for sequencing was CD8+ T cells from PBMCs. This TCR was sampled from a human donor with multiple sclerosis. The gene calls are TRBV27 and TRBJ2-3, with D perhaps TRBD1 or TRBD2 (7 bases each). The DNA for the CDR3 is TGTGCCAGCAGCAGGGGGAGGGCAGATACGCAGTATTTT. This gives the protein CASSRGRADTQYF.